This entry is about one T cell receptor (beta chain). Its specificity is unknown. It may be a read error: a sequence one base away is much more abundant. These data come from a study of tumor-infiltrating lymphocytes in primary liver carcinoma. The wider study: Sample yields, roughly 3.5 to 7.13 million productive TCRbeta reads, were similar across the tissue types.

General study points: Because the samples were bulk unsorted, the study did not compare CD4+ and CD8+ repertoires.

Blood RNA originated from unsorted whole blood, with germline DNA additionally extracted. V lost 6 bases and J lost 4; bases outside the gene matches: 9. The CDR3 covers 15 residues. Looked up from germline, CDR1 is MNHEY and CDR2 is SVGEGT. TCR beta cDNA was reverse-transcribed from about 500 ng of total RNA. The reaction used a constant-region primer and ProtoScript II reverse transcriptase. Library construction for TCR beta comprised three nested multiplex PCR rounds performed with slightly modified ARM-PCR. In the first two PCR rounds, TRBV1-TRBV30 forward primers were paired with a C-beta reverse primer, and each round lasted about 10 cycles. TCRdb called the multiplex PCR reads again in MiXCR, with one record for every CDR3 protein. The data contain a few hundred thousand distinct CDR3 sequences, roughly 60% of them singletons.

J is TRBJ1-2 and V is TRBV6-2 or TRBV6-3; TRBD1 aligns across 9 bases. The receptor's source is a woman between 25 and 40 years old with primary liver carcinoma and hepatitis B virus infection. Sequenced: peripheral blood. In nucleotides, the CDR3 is TGTGCCAGCAGGTGTCCCGGGACAGGGATCTATGGCTACACCTTC. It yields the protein CASRCPGTGIYGYTF.